This T cell receptor (beta chain) was identified in a study of Graves' ophthalmopathy and Graves' hyperthyroidism. General observations from the study: The authors also found most expanded thyroid clonotypes above 0.001 frequency in blood.

Amplifying from RNA transcripts, the study obtained TCR beta CDR3 regions. Amplification began with first-round RT-PCR using HTBI primers, then second-round multiplex PCR was performed. TCRdb re-called the multiplex PCR reads through MiXCR, storing one row per CDR3 protein. The sample lists roughly 700,000 distinct CDR3 sequences, 35% to 50% occurring once. The sample holds many counts of this clonotype. The target antigen is unknown. Moderately to severely active ophthalmopathy under 3 months, CAS at least 3, NOSPECS at least 4. The diagnosis combined clinical symptoms, thyroxine, TRAb, thyroid ultrasound and orbital computed tomography scans. Germline lookup yields CDR1 SGHTA and CDR2 FQGNSA. V lost 0 bases and J lost 4, with 10 bases in between. This CDR3 region has 15 residues.

Sequenced: peripheral blood. This clonotype was sampled from an adult man with Graves' ophthalmopathy. This sequence joins TRBV7-2 and TRBJ1-5, with D possibly TRBD1 on 5 matching bases. In DNA form, the CDR3 reads TGTGCCAGCAGCTTAGCGTCGGGGGTTAATCAGCCCCAGCATTTT. Translated, it gives CASSLASGVNQPQHF.